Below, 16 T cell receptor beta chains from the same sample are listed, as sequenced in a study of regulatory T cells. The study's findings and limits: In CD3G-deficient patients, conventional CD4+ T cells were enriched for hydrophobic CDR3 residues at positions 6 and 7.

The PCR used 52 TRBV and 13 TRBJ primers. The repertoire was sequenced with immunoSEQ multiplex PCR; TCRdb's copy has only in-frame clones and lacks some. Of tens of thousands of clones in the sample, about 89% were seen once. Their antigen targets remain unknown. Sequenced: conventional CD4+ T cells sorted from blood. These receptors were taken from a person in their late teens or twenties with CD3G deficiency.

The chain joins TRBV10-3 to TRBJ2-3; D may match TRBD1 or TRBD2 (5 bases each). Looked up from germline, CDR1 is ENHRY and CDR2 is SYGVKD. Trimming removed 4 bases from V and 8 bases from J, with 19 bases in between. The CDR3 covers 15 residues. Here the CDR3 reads CAISGGSGTTFTQYF. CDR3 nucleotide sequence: TGTGCCATCAGTGGTGGGTCGGGGACCACTTTTACGCAGTATTTT.

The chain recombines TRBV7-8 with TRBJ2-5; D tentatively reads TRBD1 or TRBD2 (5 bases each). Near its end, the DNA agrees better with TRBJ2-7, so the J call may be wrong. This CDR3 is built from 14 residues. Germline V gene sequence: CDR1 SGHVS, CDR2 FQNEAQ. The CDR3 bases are TGTGCCAGCAGCTTATCTGGGGGTCGGCACGAGCAGTACTTC. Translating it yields CASSLSGGRHEQYF.

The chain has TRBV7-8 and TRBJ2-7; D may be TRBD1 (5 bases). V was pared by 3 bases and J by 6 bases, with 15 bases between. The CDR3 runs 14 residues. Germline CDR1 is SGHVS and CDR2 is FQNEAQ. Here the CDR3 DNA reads TGTGCCAGCAGCTTTGGAGACAGACCCTCCGAGCAGTACTTC. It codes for CASSFGDRPSEQYF.

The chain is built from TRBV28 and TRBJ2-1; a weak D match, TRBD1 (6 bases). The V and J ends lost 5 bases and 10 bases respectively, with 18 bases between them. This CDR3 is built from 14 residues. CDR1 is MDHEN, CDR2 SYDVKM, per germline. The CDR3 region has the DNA TGTGCCAGCAGTGCCCGAGGGGGTATCCGCGAGCAGTTCTTC. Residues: CASSARGGIREQFF.

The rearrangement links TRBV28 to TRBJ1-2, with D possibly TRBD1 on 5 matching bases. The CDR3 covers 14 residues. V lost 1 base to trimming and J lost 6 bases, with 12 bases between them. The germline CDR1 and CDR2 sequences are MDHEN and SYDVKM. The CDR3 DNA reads TGTGCCAGCAGTTTATATCCAGGGTTAAATGGCTACACCTTC. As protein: CASSLYPGLNGYTF.

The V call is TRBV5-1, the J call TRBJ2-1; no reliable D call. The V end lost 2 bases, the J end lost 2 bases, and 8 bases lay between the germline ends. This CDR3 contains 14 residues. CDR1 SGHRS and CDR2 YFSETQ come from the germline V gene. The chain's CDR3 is CASSLDKAYNEQFF. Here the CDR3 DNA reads TGCGCCAGCAGCTTAGACAAGGCCTACAATGAGCAGTTCTTC.

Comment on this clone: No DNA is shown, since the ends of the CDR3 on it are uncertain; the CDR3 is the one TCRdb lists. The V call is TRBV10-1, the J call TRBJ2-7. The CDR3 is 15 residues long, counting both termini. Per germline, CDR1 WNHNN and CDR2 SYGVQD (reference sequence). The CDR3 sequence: CASYTFGASVDEQYF.

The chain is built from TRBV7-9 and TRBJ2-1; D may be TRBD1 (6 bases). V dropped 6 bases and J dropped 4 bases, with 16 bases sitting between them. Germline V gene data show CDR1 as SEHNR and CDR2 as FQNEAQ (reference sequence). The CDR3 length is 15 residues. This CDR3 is CASRPQGPPYNEQFF. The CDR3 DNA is TGTGCCAGCAGGCCACAGGGCCCGCCATACAATGAGCAGTTCTTC.

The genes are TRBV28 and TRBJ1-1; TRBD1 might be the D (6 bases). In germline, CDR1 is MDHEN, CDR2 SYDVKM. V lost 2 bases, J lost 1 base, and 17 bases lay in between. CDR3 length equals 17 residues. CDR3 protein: CASSLLAGGLGNTEAFF. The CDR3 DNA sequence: TGTGCCAGCAGTTTACTCGCGGGGGGCCTAGGGAACACTGAAGCTTTCTTT.

The CDR3 coding sequence is TGTGCCAGCAGCTTGGGCCCCGGCTACGAGCAGTACTTC. Its protein is CASSLGPGYEQYF. The V and J genes are TRBV11-2 and TRBJ2-7; D not resolved. The V gene's germline CDR1 is SGHAT and CDR2 FQNNGV. CDR3 size: 13 residues. V lost 3 bases to trimming and J lost 3 bases, with 9 bases between them.

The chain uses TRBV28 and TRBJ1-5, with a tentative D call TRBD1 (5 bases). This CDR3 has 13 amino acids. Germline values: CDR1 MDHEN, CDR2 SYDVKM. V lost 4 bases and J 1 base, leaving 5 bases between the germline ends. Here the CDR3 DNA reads TGTGCCAGCAGTTGGGACAGCAATCAGCCCCAGCATTTT. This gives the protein CASSWDSNQPQHF.

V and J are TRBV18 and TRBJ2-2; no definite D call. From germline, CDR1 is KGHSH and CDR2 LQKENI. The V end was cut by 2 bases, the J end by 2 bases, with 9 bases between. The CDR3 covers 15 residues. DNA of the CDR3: TGTGCCAGCTCACCAACCCACATAAACACCGGGGAGCTGTTTTTT. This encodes CASSPTHINTGELFF.

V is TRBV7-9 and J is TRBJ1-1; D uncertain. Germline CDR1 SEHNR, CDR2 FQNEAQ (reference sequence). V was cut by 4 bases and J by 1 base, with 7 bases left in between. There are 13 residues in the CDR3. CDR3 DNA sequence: TGTGCCAGCAGCTCAGCCTGGAACACTGAAGCTTTCTTT. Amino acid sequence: CASSSAWNTEAFF.

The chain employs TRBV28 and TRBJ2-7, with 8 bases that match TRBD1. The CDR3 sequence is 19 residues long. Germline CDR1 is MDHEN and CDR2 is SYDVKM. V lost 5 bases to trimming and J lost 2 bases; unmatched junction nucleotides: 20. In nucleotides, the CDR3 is TGTGCCAGCAGTCCCCTTCAGGGGGCGCGGCAACTAGGGACCTACGAGCAGTACTTC. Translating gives CASSPLQGARQLGTYEQYF.

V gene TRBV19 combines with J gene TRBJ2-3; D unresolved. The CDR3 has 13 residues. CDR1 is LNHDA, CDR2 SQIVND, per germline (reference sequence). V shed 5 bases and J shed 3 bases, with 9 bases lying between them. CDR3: CASSAALTDTQYF. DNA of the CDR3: TGTGCCAGTAGTGCGGCCCTGACAGATACGCAGTATTTT.

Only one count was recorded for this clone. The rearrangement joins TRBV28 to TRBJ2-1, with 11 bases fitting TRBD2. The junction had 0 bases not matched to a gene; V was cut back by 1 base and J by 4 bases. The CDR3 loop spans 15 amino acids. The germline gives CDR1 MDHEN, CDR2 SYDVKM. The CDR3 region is CASSLSSGRYNEQFF. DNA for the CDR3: TGTGCCAGCAGTTTATCTAGCGGGAGGTACAATGAGCAGTTCTTC.